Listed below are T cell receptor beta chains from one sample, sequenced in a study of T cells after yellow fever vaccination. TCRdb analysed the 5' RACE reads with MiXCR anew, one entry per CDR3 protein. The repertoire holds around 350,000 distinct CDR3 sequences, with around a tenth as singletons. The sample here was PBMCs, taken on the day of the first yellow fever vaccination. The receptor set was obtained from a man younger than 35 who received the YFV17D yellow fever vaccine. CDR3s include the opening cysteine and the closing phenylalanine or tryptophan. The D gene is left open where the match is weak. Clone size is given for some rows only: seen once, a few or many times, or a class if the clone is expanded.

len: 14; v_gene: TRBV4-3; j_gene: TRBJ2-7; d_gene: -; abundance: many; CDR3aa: CASSQDPRSYEQYF; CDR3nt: TGCGCCAGCAGCCAAGACCCCCGCTCCTACGAGCAGTACTTC
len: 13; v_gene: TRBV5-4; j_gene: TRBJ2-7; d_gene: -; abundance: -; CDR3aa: CASSLEGATGQYF; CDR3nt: TGTGCCAGCAGCTTGGAGGGAGCAACGGGGCAGTACTTC
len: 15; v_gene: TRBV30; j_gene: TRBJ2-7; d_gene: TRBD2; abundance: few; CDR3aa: CACHRLAGSSYEQYF; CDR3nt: TGTGCCTGTCATAGACTAGCGGGGAGCTCCTACGAGCAGTACTTC
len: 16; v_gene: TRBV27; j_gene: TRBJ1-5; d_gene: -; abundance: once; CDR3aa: CASSAGTTPPKEPQHF; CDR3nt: TGTGCCAGCTCCGCAGGGACTACCCCTCCTAAAGAGCCCCAGCATTTT
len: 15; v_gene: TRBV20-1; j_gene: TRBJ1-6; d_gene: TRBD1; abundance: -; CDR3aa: CSARRQGPRGSPLHF; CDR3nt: TGCAGTGCTAGAAGACAGGGGCCGCGAGGTTCACCCCTCCACTTT
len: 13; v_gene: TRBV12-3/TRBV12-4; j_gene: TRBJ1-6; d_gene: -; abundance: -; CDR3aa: CASSLGANSPLHF; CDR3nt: TGTGCCAGCAGTTTGGGGGCTAATTCACCCCTCCACTTT
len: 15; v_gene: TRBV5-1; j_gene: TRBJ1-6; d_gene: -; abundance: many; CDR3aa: CASRWASSYNSPLHF; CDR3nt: TGCGCCAGCCGTTGGGCGAGCTCCTATAATTCACCCCTCCACTTT
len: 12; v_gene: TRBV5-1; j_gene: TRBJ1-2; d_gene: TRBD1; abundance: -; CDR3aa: CASSPGQGSYTF; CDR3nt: TGCGCCAGCAGCCCGGGACAGGGGAGCTACACCTTC
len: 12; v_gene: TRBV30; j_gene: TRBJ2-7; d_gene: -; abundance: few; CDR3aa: CAWSRTAYEQYF; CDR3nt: TGTGCCTGGAGCCGGACTGCCTACGAGCAGTACTTC
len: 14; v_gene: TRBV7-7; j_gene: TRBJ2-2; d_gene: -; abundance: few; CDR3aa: CASGAGRPTGELFF; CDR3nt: TGTGCTAGCGGCGCGGGCAGACCCACCGGGGAGCTGTTTTTT
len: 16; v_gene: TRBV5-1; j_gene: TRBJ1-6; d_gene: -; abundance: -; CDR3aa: CASSLGGGARNSPLHF; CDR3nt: TGCGCCAGCAGCTTGGGGGGCGGCGCGAGGAATTCACCCCTCCACTTT
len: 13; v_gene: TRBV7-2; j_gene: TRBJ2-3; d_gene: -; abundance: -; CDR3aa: CASSLRVPDTQYF; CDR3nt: TGTGCCAGCAGCTTACGTGTTCCGGATACGCAGTATTTT
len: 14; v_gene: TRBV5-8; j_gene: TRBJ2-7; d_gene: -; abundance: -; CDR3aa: CASSLDGQSYEQYF; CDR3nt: TGTGCCAGCAGCTTGGATGGACAGAGTTACGAGCAGTACTTC
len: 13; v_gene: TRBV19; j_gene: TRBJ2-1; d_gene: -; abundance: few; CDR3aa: CASSIFHGDEQFF; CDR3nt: TGTGCCAGTAGTATCTTTCACGGCGATGAGCAGTTCTTC
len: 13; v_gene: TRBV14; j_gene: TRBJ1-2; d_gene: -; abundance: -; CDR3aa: CASSQQGTYGYTF; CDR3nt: TGTGCCAGCAGCCAACAGGGGACCTATGGCTACACCTTC
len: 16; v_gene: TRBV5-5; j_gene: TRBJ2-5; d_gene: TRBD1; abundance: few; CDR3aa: CASSLGPRTGDQTQYF; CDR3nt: TGTGCCAGCAGCTTGGGTCCCCGGACAGGGGATCAGACCCAGTACTTC
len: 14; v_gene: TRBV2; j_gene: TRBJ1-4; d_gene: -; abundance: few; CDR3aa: CASKIDTRNEKLFF; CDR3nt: TGTGCCAGCAAGATCGACACAAGGAATGAAAAACTGTTTTTT
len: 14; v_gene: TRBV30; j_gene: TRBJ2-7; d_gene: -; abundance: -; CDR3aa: CAWSVMDGSYEQYF; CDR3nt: TGTGCCTGGAGTGTAATGGACGGGTCCTACGAGCAGTACTTC
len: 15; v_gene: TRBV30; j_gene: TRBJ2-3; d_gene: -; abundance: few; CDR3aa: CAWSAQDTNTDTQYF; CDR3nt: TGTGCCTGGAGTGCCCAAGACACTAACACAGATACGCAGTATTTT
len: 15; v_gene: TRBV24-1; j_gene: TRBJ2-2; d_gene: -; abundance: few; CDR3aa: CATSGGKGNTGELFF; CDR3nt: TGTGCCACCAGTGGGGGAAAGGGAAACACCGGGGAGCTGTTTTTT
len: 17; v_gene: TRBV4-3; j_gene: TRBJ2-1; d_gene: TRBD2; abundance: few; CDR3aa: CASSQGLLAGDYNEQFF; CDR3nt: TGCGCCAGCAGCCAAGGCCTACTAGCGGGGGACTACAATGAGCAGTTCTTC
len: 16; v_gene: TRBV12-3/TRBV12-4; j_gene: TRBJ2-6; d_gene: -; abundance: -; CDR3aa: CASSGQILSGANVLTF; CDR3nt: TGTGCCAGCAGCGGACAGATACTCTCTGGGGCCAACGTCCTGACTTTC
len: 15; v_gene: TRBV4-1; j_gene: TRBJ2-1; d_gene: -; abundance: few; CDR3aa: CASSPRTVSYNEQFF; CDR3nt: TGCGCCAGCAGCCCCCGGACAGTCTCCTACAATGAGCAGTTCTTC
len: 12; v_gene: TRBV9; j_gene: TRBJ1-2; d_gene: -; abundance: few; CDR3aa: CASSVANYGYTF; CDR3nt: TGTGCCAGCAGCGTAGCTAACTATGGCTACACCTTC
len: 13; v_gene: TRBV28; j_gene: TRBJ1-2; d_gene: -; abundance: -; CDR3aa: CASSLYGVYGYTF; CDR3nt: TGTGCCAGCAGTTTATACGGTGTCTATGGCTACACCTTC
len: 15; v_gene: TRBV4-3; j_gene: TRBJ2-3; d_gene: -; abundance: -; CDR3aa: CASSTGTLSTDTQYF; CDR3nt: TGCGCCAGCAGCACCGGGACTCTTAGCACAGATACGCAGTATTTT
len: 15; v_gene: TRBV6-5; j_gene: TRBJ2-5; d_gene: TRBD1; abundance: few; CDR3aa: CASSSPTGGAETQYF; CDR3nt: TGTGCCAGCAGTTCACCGACAGGGGGCGCGGAGACCCAGTACTTC
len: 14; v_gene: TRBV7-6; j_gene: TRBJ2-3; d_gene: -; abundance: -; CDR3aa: CASSLGGRMDTQYF; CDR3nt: TGTGCCAGCAGCTTAGGCGGTCGGATGGATACGCAGTATTTT
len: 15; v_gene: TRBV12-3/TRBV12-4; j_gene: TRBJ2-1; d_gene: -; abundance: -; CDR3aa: CASSLGLSVYNEQFF; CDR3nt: TGTGCCAGCAGTCTAGGTCTTTCGGTGTACAATGAGCAGTTCTTC
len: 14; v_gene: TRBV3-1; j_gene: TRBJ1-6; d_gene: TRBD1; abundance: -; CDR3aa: CASSPGTGGQPLHF; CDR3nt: TGTGCCAGCAGCCCCGGGACAGGGGGCCAACCCCTCCACTTT
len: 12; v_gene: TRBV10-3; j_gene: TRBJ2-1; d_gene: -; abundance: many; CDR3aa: CAIGSGDPRQFF; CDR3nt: TGTGCCATCGGGAGTGGGGACCCCCGGCAGTTCTTC
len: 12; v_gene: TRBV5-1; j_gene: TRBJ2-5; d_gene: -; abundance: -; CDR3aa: CASSFGMETQYF; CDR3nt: TGCGCCAGCAGCTTTGGGATGGAGACCCAGTACTTC
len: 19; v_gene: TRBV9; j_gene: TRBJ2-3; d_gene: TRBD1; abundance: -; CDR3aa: CASSVHRAAGGSSTDTQYF; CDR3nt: TGTGCCAGCAGCGTCCACCGGGCGGCAGGGGGATCTAGCACAGATACGCAGTATTTT
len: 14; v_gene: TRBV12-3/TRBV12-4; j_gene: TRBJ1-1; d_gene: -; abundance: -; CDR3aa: CASSGTDPNTEAFF; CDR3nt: TGTGCCAGCTCTGGGACCGACCCGAACACTGAAGCTTTCTTT
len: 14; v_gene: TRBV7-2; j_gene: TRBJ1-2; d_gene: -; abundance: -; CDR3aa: CASSSNAGSYGYTF; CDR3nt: TGTGCCAGCAGCTCTAATGCAGGGTCCTATGGCTACACCTTC
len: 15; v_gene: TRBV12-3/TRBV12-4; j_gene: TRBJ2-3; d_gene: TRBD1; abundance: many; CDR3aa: CASSADRAGTDTQYF; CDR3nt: TGTGCCAGCAGTGCCGACAGGGCGGGCACAGATACGCAGTATTTT
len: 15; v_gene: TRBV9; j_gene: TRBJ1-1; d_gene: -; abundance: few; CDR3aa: CASSVGGYPNTEAFF; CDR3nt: TGTGCCAGCAGCGTCGGGGGGTATCCGAACACTGAAGCTTTCTTT
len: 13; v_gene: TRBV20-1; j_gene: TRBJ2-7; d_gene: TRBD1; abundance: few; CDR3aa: CSARGTADYEQYF; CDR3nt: TGCAGTGCCAGGGGGACAGCAGACTACGAGCAGTACTTC
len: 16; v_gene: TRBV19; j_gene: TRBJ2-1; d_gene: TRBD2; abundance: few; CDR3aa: CASSIGGGAAYNEQFF; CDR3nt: TGTGCCAGTAGTATTGGCGGGGGGGCCGCCTACAATGAGCAGTTCTTC
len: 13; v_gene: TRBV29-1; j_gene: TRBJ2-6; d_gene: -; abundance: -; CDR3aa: CSVDNSGANVLTF; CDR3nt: TGCAGCGTTGACAACTCTGGGGCCAACGTCCTGACTTTC
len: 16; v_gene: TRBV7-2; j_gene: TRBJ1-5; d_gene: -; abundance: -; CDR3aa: CASSWGPRGGNQPQHF; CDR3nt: TGTGCCAGCAGCTGGGGACCCCGTGGGGGCAATCAGCCCCAGCATTTT
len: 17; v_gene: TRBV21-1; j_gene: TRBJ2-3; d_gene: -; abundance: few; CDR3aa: CASSKVGQGNISDTQYF; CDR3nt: -
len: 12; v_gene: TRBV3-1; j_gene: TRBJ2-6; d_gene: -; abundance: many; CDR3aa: CASSQDLGVLTF; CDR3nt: TGTGCCAGCAGCCAAGATCTAGGGGTCCTGACTTTC
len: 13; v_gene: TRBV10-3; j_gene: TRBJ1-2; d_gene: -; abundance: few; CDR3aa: CAISYDSFYGYTF; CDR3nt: TGTGCCATCAGTTACGACAGCTTCTATGGCTACACCTTC
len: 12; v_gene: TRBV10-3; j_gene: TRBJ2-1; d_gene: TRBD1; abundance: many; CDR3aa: CAARTGNNEQFF; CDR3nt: TGTGCCGCCAGGACAGGGAACAATGAGCAGTTCTTC
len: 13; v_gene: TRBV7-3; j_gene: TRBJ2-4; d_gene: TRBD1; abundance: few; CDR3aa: CASSFDRGNIQYF; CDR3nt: TGTGCCAGCAGCTTCGACAGGGGGAACATTCAGTACTTC
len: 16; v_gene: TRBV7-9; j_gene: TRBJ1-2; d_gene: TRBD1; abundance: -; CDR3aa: CASSSDSGTANYGYTF; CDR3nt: TGTGCCAGCAGCTCAGACTCCGGGACAGCTAACTATGGCTACACCTTC
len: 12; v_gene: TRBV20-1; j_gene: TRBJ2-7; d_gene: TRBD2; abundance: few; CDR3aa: CSGLAGGYEQYF; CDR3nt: TGCAGTGGACTAGCGGGGGGCTACGAGCAGTACTTC
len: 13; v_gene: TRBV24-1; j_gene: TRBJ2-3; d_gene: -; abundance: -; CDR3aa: CATGAGTPDTQYF; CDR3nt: TGTGCCACCGGGGCCGGGACCCCAGATACGCAGTATTTT
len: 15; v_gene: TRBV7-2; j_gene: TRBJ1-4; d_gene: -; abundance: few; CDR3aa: CASSPVLGTNEKLFF; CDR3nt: TGTGCCAGCAGCCCTGTGCTGGGAACTAATGAAAAACTGTTTTTT